These 19 T cell receptor beta chains were sequenced from one sample in a study of blood T cell repertoires in COVID-19. Produced via immunoSEQ multiplex PCR; TCRdb's table is partial and in-frame only. The repertoire holds approximately 240,000 clones, 85% seen once, with 2.5% to 3.5% in the top ten. The sample consisted of peripheral blood. The receptors stem from a man aged 50-60 years who had recovered from COVID-19.

The chain is built from TRBV4-2 and TRBJ1-5; 9 bases match TRBD1. J was trimmed by 4 bases and V by 0 bases; bases with no gene match: 4. There are 16 residues in the CDR3. Germline values: CDR1 LGHNA, CDR2 YNFKEQ. The CDR3 loop reads CASSQDLGTGNQPQHF. Here the CDR3 DNA reads TGTGCCAGCAGCCAAGATCTCGGGACAGGGAATCAGCCCCAGCATTTT.

This clone has just a few counts. The rearrangement uses TRBV6-6 and TRBJ2-7, with 7 bases that match TRBD1. V lost 5 bases to trimming and J lost 0 bases; unmatched junction nucleotides: 4. This CDR3 comprises 14 residues. CDR1 and CDR2 (germline): MNHNY, SVGAGI (reference sequence). CDR3 in DNA: TGTGCCAGCAGTCCAGGGACAGTCTCCTACGAGCAGTACTTC. Translation gives CASSPGTVSYEQYF.

V is TRBV5-6 and J is TRBJ1-4; tentative D call: TRBD1 (6 bases). The CDR3 contains 17 residues. Trimming took off 0 bases at V and 0 bases at J, with 12 bases between the two ends. Germline-derived CDR1 and CDR2 are SGHDT and YYEEEE. The CDR3 loop reads CASSLVQGKATNEKLFF. CDR3 bases: TGTGCCAGCAGCTTGGTACAGGGCAAAGCAACTAATGAAAAACTGTTTTTT.

The chain combines TRBV18 with TRBJ1-5; possible D gene TRBD1, 5 bases. Trimming left V 3 bases short and J 4 bases short, with 13 bases between. This CDR3 comprises 15 residues. CDR1 is KGHSH, CDR2 LQKENI, per germline. CDR3 protein: CASSPRKTENQPQHF. CDR3 DNA sequence: TGTGCCAGCTCACCCCGGAAGACAGAAAATCAGCCCCAGCATTTT.

The rearrangement joins TRBV9 to TRBJ2-7, with D perhaps TRBD1 (5 bases). Germline-derived CDR1 and CDR2 are SGDLS and YYNGEE. With 4 bases removed from V and 5 bases from J, the gap between germline ends came to 13 bases. This CDR3 contains 13 residues. CDR3 loop: CASSSAVRDEQYF. As DNA, the CDR3 is TGTGCCAGCAGCTCAGCCGTCAGGGACGAGCAGTACTTC.

The rearrangement links TRBV5-4 to TRBJ2-1; 12 bases are a match to TRBD2. CDR3 length equals 16 residues. CDR1 is SGHNT and CDR2 is YYREEE in the germline V gene (reference sequence). V was clipped by 0 bases and J by 9 bases; unmatched bases: 7. CDR3 amino acids: CASSLGLAGVGSEQFF. The CDR3 DNA reads as TGTGCCAGCAGCTTGGGACTAGCGGGAGTTGGGAGTGAGCAGTTCTTC.

CDR3 DNA: TGTGCCAGTAGTATAGGATTTCGTTCCGGGGAAAAACTGTTTTTT. It yields the protein CASSIGFRSGEKLFF. The chain uses TRBV19 and TRBJ1-4, with D unresolved. This CDR3 is built from 15 residues. Germline-derived CDR1 and CDR2 are LNHDA and SQIVND (reference sequence). V was trimmed by 1 base and J by 8 bases, leaving 14 bases between them.

The V call is TRBV27, the J call TRBJ2-7; 7 nucleotides line up with TRBD1. With 0 bases clipped from V and 6 bases from J, the junction kept 5 bases outside the gene matches. Germline V gene sequence: CDR1 MNHEY, CDR2 SMNVEV (reference sequence). CDR3 length: 14 residues. Here the CDR3 reads CASSLSRQGSEQYF. DNA for the CDR3: TGTGCCAGCAGTTTATCGCGACAGGGCTCCGAGCAGTACTTC.

The chain carries TRBV6-5 and TRBJ2-7; D is possibly TRBD2 (6 bases). Germline V gene lookup returns CDR1 MNHEY and CDR2 SVGAGI. This CDR3 is 13 amino acids long. V was trimmed by 5 bases and J by 2 bases, leaving 10 bases between them. CDR3 sequence: CASSISGAYEQYF. DNA of the CDR3: TGTGCCAGCAGTATCTCGGGGGCCTACGAGCAGTACTTC.

The chain uses TRBV27 and TRBJ1-4; D perhaps matches TRBD1 (6 bases). The CDR3 spans 14 residues. V dropped 8 bases and J dropped 5 bases, with 15 bases sitting between them. Germline values: CDR1 MNHEY, CDR2 SMNVEV (reference sequence). CDR3 loop: CASSPGGRNEKLFF. The DNA of the CDR3 is TGTGCCAGCTCACCCGGGGGGCGCAATGAAAAACTGTTTTTT. Based on the CDR3 plus reference TRBV27 and TRBJ1-4, the full variable domain is EAQVTQNPRYLITVTGKKLTVTCSQNMNHEYMSWYRQDPGLGLRQIYYSMNVEVTDKGDVPEGYKVSRKEKRNFPLILESPSPNQTSLYFCASSPGGRNEKLFFGSGTQLSVL.

The CDR3 DNA follows: TGTGCCAGCAGCCCCGAAGGGGTGGGTTCCCGCGAGCAGTACTTC. This gives the protein CASSPEGVGSREQYF. The rearrangement links TRBV11-2 to TRBJ2-7, with a tentative D call TRBD1 (5 bases). Germline V lookup: CDR1 SGHAT, CDR2 FQNNGV. The CDR3 covers 15 residues. V dropped 5 bases and J dropped 6 bases, with 20 bases sitting between them.

The gene calls are TRBV28 and TRBJ1-5; 11 bases line up with TRBD1. CDR3 length equals 15 residues. V shed 5 bases, J shed 4 bases, and the junction held 4 bases outside the gene matches. CDR1 and CDR2 from the germline V gene are MDHEN and SYDVKM. For the CDR3, the DNA is TGTGCCAGCAGTCCCGGGACAGGGGGGAATCAGCCCCAGCATTTT. Amino acid sequence: CASSPGTGGNQPQHF.

The chain employs TRBV10-3 and TRBJ2-1, with D unresolved. From germline, CDR1 is ENHRY and CDR2 SYGVKD. V was trimmed by 3 bases and J by 0 bases, leaving 9 bases between them. The CDR3 spans 15 residues. This CDR3 is CAISDRRSSYNEQFF. As DNA, the CDR3 is TGTGCCATCAGTGACCGACGGAGCTCCTACAATGAGCAGTTCTTC.

V and J are TRBV3-1 (or the pseudogene TRBV3-2) and TRBJ1-5, with a tentative D call TRBD1 (5 bases). The V end lost 3 bases, the J end lost 6 bases, and 9 bases lay between the germline ends. In germline, CDR1 is LGHDT, CDR2 YNNKEL (reference sequence). The CDR3 has 13 residues. The CDR3 sequence is CASSHGGGQPQHF. DNA for the CDR3: TGTGCCAGCAGCCATGGGGGGGGTCAGCCCCAGCATTTT.

The J gene is TRBJ2-7, the V gene TRBV19; TRBD2 might be the D (6 bases). The CDR3 has 15 residues. Germline V CDR1 and CDR2: LNHDA, SQIVND (reference sequence). Trimming shortened V by 1 base and J by 3 bases, and 13 bases separated the two germline ends. The CDR3 loop reads CASSIAGGPFYEQYF. The CDR3 DNA is TGTGCCAGTAGTATAGCAGGAGGGCCTTTCTACGAGCAGTACTTC. The full variable domain, rest sourced from reference TRBV19 and TRBJ2-7, is DGGITQSPKYLFRKEGQNVTLSCEQNLNHDAMYWYRQDPGQGLRLIYYSQIVNDFQKGDIAEGYSVSREKKESFPLTVTSAQKNPTAFYLCASSIAGGPFYEQYFGPGTRLTVT.

The chain employs TRBV19 and TRBJ1-2; 7 bases match TRBD1. With V trimmed by 1 base and J by 8 bases, 7 bases remained unmatched. The CDR3 is 14 amino acids. The germline gives CDR1 LNHDA, CDR2 SQIVND (reference sequence). The CDR3 DNA sequence: TGTGCCAGTAGTATAGCAGACAGGGTTGGCGGCTACACCTTC. Its protein product is CASSIADRVGGYTF.

The V call is TRBV27, the J call TRBJ2-7; D is possibly TRBD1 (5 bases). The V gene's germline CDR1 is MNHEY and CDR2 SMNVEV (reference sequence). The CDR3 has 14 amino acids. Between the trimmed V and J ends, which lost 4 bases and 2 bases, there was a span of 12 bases. The CDR3 DNA is TGTGCCAGCAGTTCAGGGTCGGCGGCCTACGAGCAGTACTTC. Protein product: CASSSGSAAYEQYF.

This clone has a handful of counts. This chain uses TRBV28 with TRBJ1-4; maybe TRBD1 (5 bases). Trimming cost V 2 bases and J 7 bases, with 11 bases left between them. Per germline, CDR1 MDHEN and CDR2 SYDVKM. CDR3 size: 14 residues. CDR3 DNA sequence: TGTGCCAGCAGTTTACCGCAGGGAGGTGAAAAACTGTTTTTT. This sequence encodes CASSLPQGGEKLFF. The full variable domain, with the rest looked up from reference TRBV28 and TRBJ1-4, is DVKVTQSSRYLVKRTGEKVFLECVQDMDHENMFWYRQDPGLGLRLIYFSYDVKMKEKGDIPEGYSVSREKKERFSLILESASTNQTSMYLCASSLPQGGEKLFFGSGTQLSVL.

The chain links TRBV7-8 to TRBJ2-5; maybe TRBD1 (6 bases). Trimming cost V 5 bases and J 2 bases, with 21 bases left between them. Germline CDR1 SGHVS, CDR2 FQNEAQ. This CDR3 is built from 17 residues. The CDR3, as DNA: TGTGCCAGCAGCCTCAGTCTACAGGGAATCTTTCAAGAGACCCAGTACTTC. Translated, it gives CASSLSLQGIFQETQYF.